This TCR beta chain was sequenced in a study of blood T cell repertoires in COVID-19. The authors' processing: Using reference gene primer amplification, nucleated cell counts were estimated. The assay was immunoSEQ multiplex PCR, and TCRdb's table has in-frame clones only and misses some. The V and J calls and clone size were taken over from that table, and D and trimming were inferred from the DNA. The sample carries 200,000 to 250,000 clones, more than 75% recorded once. The junction had 2 bases not matched to a gene; V was cut back by 2 bases and J by 9 bases. This CDR3 contains 15 residues. The germline V gene has CDR1 LNHNV and CDR2 YYDKDF (reference sequence). Those enrolled, adults aged roughly 18 to 100 years, came from about 24 US areas.

Sequenced sample: PBMCs or T cells enriched from blood (not recorded which). The rearrangement joins TRBV15 to TRBJ2-1, with 15 positions matching TRBD2. This clonotype originated in a man younger than 40 in a cohort exposed to, infected with or recovered from COVID-19 (not recorded which). Written as DNA, the CDR3 is TGTGCCACCAGCAGACCGGGACTAGCGGGAGGTGAGCAGTTCTTC. This gives the protein CATSRPGLAGGEQFF.